The 9 T cell receptor beta chains given below trace back to one sample, sequenced in a study of shared clonotypes between healthy human individuals. The protocol was immunoSEQ multiplex PCR, while the TCRdb copy is restricted to in-frame clones and leaves out a portion. The table includes 2 million to 2.5 million clones, 85% to 95% detected once. Sequencing input: naive CD4+ T cells from PBMCs. The subset here: CD45RA+ positively selected. These receptors originate from a man between 18 and 29 years old in good health. Some clones in this sample may be carry-over from other donors' samples.

The chain joins TRBV30 to TRBJ1-1; TRBD1 matches 8 bases. CDR1 and CDR2 (germline): GTSNPN, SVGIG (reference sequence). V gave up 1 base and J gave up 6 bases; unmatched junction bases: 13. The CDR3 is 16 residues long. The CDR3 DNA sequence: TGTGCCTGGAGTGAGGCCGGGACAGGACTTTTCGCTGAAGCTTTCTTT. Protein product: CAWSEAGTGLFAEAFF.

The chain couples TRBV19 to TRBJ2-6, with D perhaps TRBD1 (5 bases). V was trimmed by 7 bases and J by 0 bases, leaving 10 bases between them. This CDR3 has 15 residues. Germline V gene lookup returns CDR1 LNHDA and CDR2 SQIVND (reference sequence). CDR3 nucleotide sequence: TGTGCCAGTAAGTCCAGGGACTCTGGGGCCAACGTCCTGACTTTC. Translated, it gives CASKSRDSGANVLTF.

The V gene is TRBV5-8, the J gene TRBJ1-2; the match to TRBD1 covers 7 bases. The junction had 1 base not matched to a gene; V was cut back by 3 bases and J by 2 bases. CDR3 length: 13 amino acids. The V gene's germline CDR1 is SGHTS and CDR2 YDEGEE. CDR3 in amino acids: CASSWGQNYGYTF. CDR3 DNA sequence: TGTGCCAGCAGCTGGGGACAGAACTATGGCTACACCTTC.

This chain links TRBV7-2 with TRBJ1-2, with 9 bases that match TRBD1. From germline, CDR1 is SGHTA and CDR2 FQGNSA. Losses at the gene ends were 6 bases for V and 2 bases for J; bases not matched to a gene: 7. The CDR3 length is 15 residues. The CDR3 loop is CASSWTGEGNYGYTF. The CDR3 DNA follows: TGTGCCAGCAGTTGGACAGGGGAAGGGAACTATGGCTACACCTTC.

This clone was seen more than once but under ten times. This chain joins TRBV4-1 and TRBJ1-5; 8 positions agree with TRBD1. The CDR3 covers 16 residues. Germline V gives CDR1 MGHRA, CDR2 YSYEKL. V lost 2 bases and J lost 2; bases outside the gene matches: 5. CDR3 in amino acids: CASSQPDRGGNQPQHF. The CDR3 DNA is TGCGCCAGCAGCCAACCAGACAGGGGAGGCAATCAGCCCCAGCATTTT.

This sequence joins TRBV5-1 and TRBJ2-1; 7 nucleotides line up with TRBD2. The CDR3 totals 17 residues. V dropped 0 bases and J dropped 5; count of bases not matched to a gene: 11. Germline loops: CDR1 SGHRS, CDR2 YFSETQ. The CDR3 sequence: CASSLATTGTTNNEQFF. The CDR3, as DNA: TGCGCCAGCAGCTTGGCCACGACCGGGACTACCAACAATGAGCAGTTCTTC.

About this clone: Other nucleotide sequences in the sample specify the same CDR3. The rearrangement links TRBV30 to TRBJ2-1; tentatively, D is TRBD2 (6 bases). CDR3 length: 13 residues. Per the germline V gene, CDR1 is GTSNPN and CDR2 is SVGIG (reference sequence). Trimming stripped 5 bases from V and 3 bases from J, with 11 bases between. CDR3 in amino acids: CAWDSGNYNEQFF. CDR3 nucleotide sequence: TGTGCCTGGGATAGCGGAAACTACAATGAGCAGTTCTTC.

This clone appeared a single time. This chain uses TRBV19 with TRBJ2-7; D is perhaps TRBD1 (6 bases). The CDR3 is 15 amino acids. V was trimmed by 3 bases and J by 7 bases, leaving 19 bases between them. CDR1 is LNHDA and CDR2 is SQIVND in the germline V gene (reference sequence). The CDR3 sequence: CASSITPGTGREQYF. DNA for the CDR3: TGTGCCAGTAGTATTACCCCAGGTACAGGGCGAGAGCAGTACTTC.

The rearrangement links TRBV5-1 to TRBJ2-1, with 12 positions matching TRBD2. The CDR3 loop spans 15 amino acids. V was clipped by 4 bases and J by 7 bases; unmatched bases: 6. Germline-derived CDR1 and CDR2 are SGHRS and YFSETQ. Written as DNA, the CDR3 is TGCGCCAGCAGCAGAACTAGCGGGAGGCGGAATGAGCAGTTCTTC. Translated, it gives CASSRTSGRRNEQFF.